Below, 14 T cell receptor beta chains from the same sample are listed, as sequenced in a study of blood T cell repertoires in COVID-19. Only in-frame clones appear in the TCRdb table, and some are missing; sequencing was by immunoSEQ multiplex PCR. The sample has approximately 200,000 clones, less than 85% seen once. The sample taken for sequencing was PBMCs or T cells enriched from blood (not recorded which). These receptors were taken from a man aged 35 to 55 who had recovered from COVID-19.

This clone came up once. The rearrangement uses TRBV6-5 and TRBJ2-7; TRBD1 agrees at 8 bases. The CDR3 is 14 amino acids. V lost 5 bases to trimming and J lost 3 bases; unmatched junction nucleotides: 6. CDR1 and CDR2 (germline): MNHEY, SVGAGI. The CDR3 DNA follows: TGTGCCAGCAGTCCAGGGGGCGTCGGCTACGAGCAGTACTTC. Residues: CASSPGGVGYEQYF.

V and J are TRBV2 and TRBJ1-3; D gene ambiguous. V was cut by 8 bases and J by 3 bases, with 11 bases left in between. Germline values: CDR1 SNHLY, CDR2 FYNNEI. This CDR3 region has 13 residues. The CDR3 region has the DNA TGTGCCAGCTTGCGGGGATTTGGAAACACCATATATTTT. As protein: CASLRGFGNTIYF.

The chain uses TRBV30 and TRBJ2-5; TRBD2 aligns across 13 bases. With 2 bases clipped from V and 0 bases from J, the junction kept 3 bases outside the gene matches. The CDR3 spans 16 residues. Germline lookup yields CDR1 GTSNPN and CDR2 SVGIG (reference sequence). This CDR3 reads CAWSKGLAGYQETQYF. The CDR3 bases are TGTGCCTGGAGTAAGGGACTAGCGGGATACCAAGAGACCCAGTACTTC.

The chain couples TRBV28 to TRBJ1-5, with D tentatively TRBD1 (6 bases). The V end lost 6 bases, the J end lost 5 bases, and 11 bases lay between the germline ends. Germline-derived CDR1 and CDR2 are MDHEN and SYDVKM. This CDR3 spans 13 amino acids. The CDR3 DNA sequence: TGTGCCAGCAGCCAGGGGATTGATCAGCCCCAGCATTTT. Amino acid sequence: CASSQGIDQPQHF.

This clone was recorded once. J is TRBJ2-7 and V is TRBV4-1, with 7 bases aligning to TRBD1. CDR1 is MGHRA and CDR2 is YSYEKL in the germline V gene. There are 15 residues in the CDR3. The junction had 4 bases not matched to a gene; V was cut back by 1 base and J by 1 base. The CDR3 DNA reads as TGCGCCAGCAGCCAAGTGGGCAGGGGGTCCTACGAGCAGTACTTC. Its translation is CASSQVGRGSYEQYF.

The V gene is TRBV28, the J gene TRBJ2-7, with D perhaps TRBD1 (5 bases). From germline, CDR1 is MDHEN and CDR2 SYDVKM. This CDR3 region has 16 residues. V was clipped by 1 base and J by 1 base, with 14 bases between them. The CDR3 DNA reads TGTGCCAGCAGTTTATCTCCGGCGACAGAATCCTACGAGCAGTACTTC. Translation gives CASSLSPATESYEQYF.

This clone came up a few times. The rearrangement uses TRBV5-6 and TRBJ1-2, with TRBD1 identical over 9 bases. The length of the CDR3 is 15 residues. Trimming cost V 3 bases and J 6 bases; bases outside gene matches: 9. Germline CDR1 and CDR2: SGHDT and YYEEEE. Here the CDR3 reads CASSSMTGGPHGYTF. CDR3 in DNA: TGTGCCAGCAGCTCTATGACAGGGGGGCCCCATGGCTACACCTTC. Full variable domain (rest looked up from reference TRBV5-6 and TRBJ1-2): DAGVTQSPTHLIKTRGQQVTLRCSPKSGHDTVSWYQQALGQGPQFIFQYYEEEERQRGNFPDRFSGHQFPNYSSELNVNALLLGDSALYLCASSSMTGGPHGYTFGSGTRLTVV.

V and J are TRBV3-1 (or the pseudogene TRBV3-2) and TRBJ2-7; D may be TRBD2 (6 bases). V was trimmed by 4 bases and J by 5 bases, leaving 12 bases between them. The CDR3 is 13 amino acids. CDR1 and CDR2 (germline): LGHDT, YNNKEL (reference sequence). In DNA form, the CDR3 reads TGTGCCAGCAGCCCCCTCGGGGGAAACGAGCAGTACTTC. This sequence encodes CASSPLGGNEQYF.

The chain employs TRBV12-5 and TRBJ1-5, with TRBD1 as a possible D gene (5 bases). CDR1 LGHNT and CDR2 FRNRAP come from the germline V gene. The CDR3 covers 14 residues. Trimming left V 3 bases short and J 6 bases short, with 12 bases between. The CDR3 DNA follows: TGTGCTAGTGGTTTAGCGGGGGGTAGTCAGCCCCAGCATTTT. This encodes CASGLAGGSQPQHF.

The DNA for the CDR3 is TGTGCCAGTAGTGTTGCGGGGGGCGGCGGGGTCCCCTACGAGCAGTACTTC. Protein sequence: CASSVAGGGGVPYEQYF. This rearrangement joins TRBV19 to TRBJ2-7, with 8 bases matching TRBD2. After removal of 5 bases from V and 2 bases from J, the junction contained 14 bases not matched to a gene. CDR1 LNHDA and CDR2 SQIVND come from the germline V gene (reference sequence). This CDR3 contains 17 residues.

The chain employs TRBV23-1 and TRBJ1-1; TRBD1 aligns across 7 bases. Being an ORF, TRBV23-1 has a function that is uncertain. V lost 2 bases to trimming and J lost 11 bases; unmatched junction nucleotides: 26. The CDR3 covers 19 residues. CDR3 loop: CASSQGRVWDSDDDTGAFF. CDR3 sequence (DNA): TGCGCCAGCAGTCAAGGGAGAGTTTGGGACAGTGACGACGATACGGGCGCTTTCTTT.

This clone was recorded a few times. This chain uses TRBV29-1 with TRBJ2-1, with D possibly matching TRBD2 (5 bases). The germline CDR1 and CDR2 sequences are SQVTM and ANQGSEA. This CDR3 region has 12 residues. The germline V and J ends were trimmed by 3 bases and 2 bases, with 5 bases remaining between them. CDR3 residues: CSVDGAYNEQFF. In nucleotides, the CDR3 is TGCAGCGTTGACGGGGCCTACAATGAGCAGTTCTTC.

V and J are TRBV25-1 and TRBJ1-1; 8 nucleotides agree with TRBD1. The CDR3 length is 14 residues. The trim removed 4 bases at V and 6 bases at J, leaving 7 bases unmatched. Germline values: CDR1 MGHDK, CDR2 SYGVNS. CDR3 amino acids: CASSAQGVIPEAFF. The CDR3 nucleotides are TGTGCCAGCAGTGCACAGGGGGTGATCCCTGAAGCTTTCTTT.

The genes are TRBV5-6 and TRBJ1-3; 7 positions match TRBD1. The CDR3 spans 16 residues. The germline V gene encodes CDR1 SGHDT and CDR2 YYEEEE. V dropped 0 bases and J dropped 3; count of bases not matched to a gene: 6. CDR3 DNA sequence: TGTGCCAGCAGCTTGGCAAGGGACAGCTATGGAAACACCATATATTTT. Its translation: CASSLARDSYGNTIYF.